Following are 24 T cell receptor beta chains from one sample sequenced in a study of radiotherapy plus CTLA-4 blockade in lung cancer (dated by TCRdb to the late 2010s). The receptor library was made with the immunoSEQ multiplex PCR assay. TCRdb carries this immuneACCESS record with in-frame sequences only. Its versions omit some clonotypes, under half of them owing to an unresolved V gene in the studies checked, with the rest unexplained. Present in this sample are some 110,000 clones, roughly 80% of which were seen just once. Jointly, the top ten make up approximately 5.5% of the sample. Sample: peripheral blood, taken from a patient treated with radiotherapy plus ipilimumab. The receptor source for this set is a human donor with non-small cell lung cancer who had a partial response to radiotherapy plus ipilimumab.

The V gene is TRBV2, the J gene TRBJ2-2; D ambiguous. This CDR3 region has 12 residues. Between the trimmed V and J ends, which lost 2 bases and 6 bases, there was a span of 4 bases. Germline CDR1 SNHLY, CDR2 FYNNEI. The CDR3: CASSELSGELFF. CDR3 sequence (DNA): TGTGCCAGCAGTGAACTATCCGGGGAGCTGTTTTTT.

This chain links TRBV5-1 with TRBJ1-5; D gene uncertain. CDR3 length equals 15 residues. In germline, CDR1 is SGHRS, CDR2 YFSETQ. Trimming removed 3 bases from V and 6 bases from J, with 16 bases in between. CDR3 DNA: TGCGCCAGCAGCTCGGACGGAGGCTCAAGTCAGCCCCAGCATTTT. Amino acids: CASSSDGGSSQPQHF.

The DNA for the CDR3 is TGTGCCATCAGTGAGCAACTAGCGGGGGACAATGAGCAGTTCTTC. Protein: CAISEQLAGDNEQFF. The genes are TRBV10-3 and TRBJ2-1, with 11 nucleotides matching TRBD2. Trimming cost V 2 bases and J 5 bases; bases outside gene matches: 2. Germline V lookup: CDR1 ENHRY, CDR2 SYGVKD. The CDR3 has 15 amino acids.

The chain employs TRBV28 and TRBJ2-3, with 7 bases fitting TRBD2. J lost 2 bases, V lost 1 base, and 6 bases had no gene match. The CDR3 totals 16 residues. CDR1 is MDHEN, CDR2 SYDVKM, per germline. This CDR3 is CASSLSSGTTTDTQYF. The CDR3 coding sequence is TGTGCCAGCAGTTTATCCTCCGGGACTACCACAGATACGCAGTATTTT. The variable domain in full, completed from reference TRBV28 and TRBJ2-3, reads DVKVTQSSRYLVKRTGEKVFLECVQDMDHENMFWYRQDPGLGLRLIYFSYDVKMKEKGDIPEGYSVSREKKERFSLILESASTNQTSMYLCASSLSSGTTTDTQYFGPGTRLTVL.

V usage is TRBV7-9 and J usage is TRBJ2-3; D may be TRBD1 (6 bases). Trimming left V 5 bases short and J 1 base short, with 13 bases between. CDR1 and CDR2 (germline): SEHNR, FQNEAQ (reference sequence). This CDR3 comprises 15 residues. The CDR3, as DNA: TGTGCCAGCAGCCCTTACAGGGCACGCACAGATACGCAGTATTTT. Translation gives CASSPYRARTDTQYF. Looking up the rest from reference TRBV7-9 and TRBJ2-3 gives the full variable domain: DTGVSQNPRHKITKRGQNVTFRCDPISEHNRLYWYRQTLGQGPEFLTYFQNEAQLEKSRLLSDRFSAERPKGSFSTLEIQRTEQGDSAMYLCASSPYRARTDTQYFGPGTRLTVL.

The CDR3, as DNA: TGTGCCAGAAGCTTAAGAAACACGGACACTGGGGCCAACGTCCTGACTTTC. It encodes CARSLRNTDTGANVLTF. V gene TRBV7-5 combines with J gene TRBJ2-6; no check of the table's D call, TRBD1, against the DNA was made. TRBV7-5 is classified as a pseudogene. The CDR3 spans 17 residues.

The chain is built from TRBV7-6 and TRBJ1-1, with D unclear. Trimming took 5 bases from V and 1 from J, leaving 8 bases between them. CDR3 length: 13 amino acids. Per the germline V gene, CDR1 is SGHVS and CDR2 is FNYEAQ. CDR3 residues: CASSRNGNTEAFF. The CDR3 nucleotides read TGTGCCAGCAGCCGCAACGGGAACACTGAAGCTTTCTTT.

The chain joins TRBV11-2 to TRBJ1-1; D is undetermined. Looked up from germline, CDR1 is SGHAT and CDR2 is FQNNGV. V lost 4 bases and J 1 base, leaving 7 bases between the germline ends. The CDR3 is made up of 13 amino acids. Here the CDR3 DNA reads TGTGCCAGCAGCTGGTTGGCGAACACTGAAGCTTTCTTT. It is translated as CASSWLANTEAFF.

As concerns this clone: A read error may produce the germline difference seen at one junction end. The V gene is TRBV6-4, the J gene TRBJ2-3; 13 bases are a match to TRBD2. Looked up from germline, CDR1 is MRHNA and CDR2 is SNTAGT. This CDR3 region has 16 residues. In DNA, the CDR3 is TGTGCCAGCAGTCTTAGGACTAGCGGGAGACCTGATACGCGGTATTTT. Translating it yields CASSLRTSGRPDTRYF.

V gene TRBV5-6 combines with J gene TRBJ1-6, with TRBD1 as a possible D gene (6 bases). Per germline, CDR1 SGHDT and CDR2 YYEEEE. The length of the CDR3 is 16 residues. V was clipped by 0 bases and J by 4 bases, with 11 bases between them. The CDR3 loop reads CASSLEAGVYNSPLHF. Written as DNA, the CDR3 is TGTGCCAGCAGCTTGGAGGCAGGGGTATATAATTCACCCCTCCACTTT.

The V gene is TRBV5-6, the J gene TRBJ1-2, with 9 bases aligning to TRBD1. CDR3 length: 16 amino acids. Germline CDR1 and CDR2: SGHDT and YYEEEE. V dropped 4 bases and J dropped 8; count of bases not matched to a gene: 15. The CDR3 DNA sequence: TGTGCCAGCAGCCGGAAGGGAGACAGGGGGTTGAGGGGCTACACCTTC. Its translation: CASSRKGDRGLRGYTF. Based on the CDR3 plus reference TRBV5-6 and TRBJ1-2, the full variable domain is DAGVTQSPTHLIKTRGQQVTLRCSPKSGHDTVSWYQQALGQGPQFIFQYYEEEERQRGNFPDRFSGHQFPNYSSELNVNALLLGDSALYLCASSRKGDRGLRGYTFGSGTRLTVV.

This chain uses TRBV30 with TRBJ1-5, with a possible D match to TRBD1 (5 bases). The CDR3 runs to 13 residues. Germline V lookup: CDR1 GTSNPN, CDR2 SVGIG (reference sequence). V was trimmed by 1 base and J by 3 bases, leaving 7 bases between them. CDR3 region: CAWSAGINQPQHF. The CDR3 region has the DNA TGTGCCTGGAGTGCAGGGATCAATCAGCCCCAGCATTTT.

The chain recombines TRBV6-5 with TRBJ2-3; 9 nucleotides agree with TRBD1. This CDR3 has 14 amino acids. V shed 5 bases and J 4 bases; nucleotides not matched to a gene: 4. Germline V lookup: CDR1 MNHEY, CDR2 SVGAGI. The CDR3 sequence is CASSLTGGPDTQYF. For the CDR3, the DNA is TGTGCCAGCAGTCTGACAGGGGGTCCAGATACGCAGTATTTT.

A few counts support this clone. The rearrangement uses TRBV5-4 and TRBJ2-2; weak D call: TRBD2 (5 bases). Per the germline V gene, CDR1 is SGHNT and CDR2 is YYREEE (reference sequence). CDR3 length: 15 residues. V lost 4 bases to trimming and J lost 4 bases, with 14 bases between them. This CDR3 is CASSKQVAGTGELFF. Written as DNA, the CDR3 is TGTGCCAGCAGCAAGCAGGTGGCGGGCACCGGGGAGCTGTTTTTT.

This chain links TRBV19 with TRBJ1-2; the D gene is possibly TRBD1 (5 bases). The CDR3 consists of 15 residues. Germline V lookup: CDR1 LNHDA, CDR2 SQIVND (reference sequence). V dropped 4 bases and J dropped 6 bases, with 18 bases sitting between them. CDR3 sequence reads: CASSTQGTATDGYTF. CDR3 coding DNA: TGTGCCAGTAGTACCCAGGGCACGGCGACTGATGGCTACACCTTC.

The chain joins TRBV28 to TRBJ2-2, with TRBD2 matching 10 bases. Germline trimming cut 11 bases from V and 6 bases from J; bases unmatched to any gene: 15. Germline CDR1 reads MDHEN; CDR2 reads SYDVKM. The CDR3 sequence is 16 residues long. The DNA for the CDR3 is TGTGCCGGACGTCCCGGAGCTAGCGGGAGTTCCGGGGAGCTGTTTTTT. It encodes CAGRPGASGSSGELFF. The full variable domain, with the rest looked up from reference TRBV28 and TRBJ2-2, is DVKVTQSSRYLVKRTGEKVFLECVQDMDHENMFWYRQDPGLGLRLIYFSYDVKMKEKGDIPEGYSVSREKKERFSLILESASTNQTSMYLCAGRPGASGSSGELFFGEGSRLTVL.

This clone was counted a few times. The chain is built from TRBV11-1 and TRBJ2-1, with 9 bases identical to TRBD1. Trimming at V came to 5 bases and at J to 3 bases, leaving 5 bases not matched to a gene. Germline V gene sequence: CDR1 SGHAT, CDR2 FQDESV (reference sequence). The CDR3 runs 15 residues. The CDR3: CASSAPDRGYNEQFF. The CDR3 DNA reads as TGTGCCAGCAGCGCGCCGGACAGGGGCTACAATGAGCAGTTCTTC.

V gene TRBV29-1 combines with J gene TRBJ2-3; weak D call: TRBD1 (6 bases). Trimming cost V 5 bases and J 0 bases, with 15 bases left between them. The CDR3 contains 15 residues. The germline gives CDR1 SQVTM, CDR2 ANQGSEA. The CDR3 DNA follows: TGCAGCGTTATCGGACAGACAGGTAGCACAGATACGCAGTATTTT. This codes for CSVIGQTGSTDTQYF.

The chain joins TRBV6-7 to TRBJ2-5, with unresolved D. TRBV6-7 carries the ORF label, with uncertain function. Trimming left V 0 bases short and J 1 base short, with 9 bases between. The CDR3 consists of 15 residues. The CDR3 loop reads CASSYSAGPQETQYF. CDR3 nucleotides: TGTGCCAGCAGTTACTCGGCTGGGCCCCAAGAGACCCAGTACTTC.

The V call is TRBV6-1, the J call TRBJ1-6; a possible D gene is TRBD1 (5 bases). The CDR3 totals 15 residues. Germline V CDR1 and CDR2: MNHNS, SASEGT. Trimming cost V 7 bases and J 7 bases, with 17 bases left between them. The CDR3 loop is CASTGRTLVNSPLHF. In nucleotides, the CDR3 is TGTGCCAGCACCGGGCGGACATTGGTAAATTCACCCCTCCACTTT.

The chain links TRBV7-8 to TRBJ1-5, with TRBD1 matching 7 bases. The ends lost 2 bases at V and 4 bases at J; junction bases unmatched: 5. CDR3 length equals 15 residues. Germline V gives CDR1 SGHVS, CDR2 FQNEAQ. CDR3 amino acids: CASSLRDSLNQPQHF. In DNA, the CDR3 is TGTGCCAGCAGCTTACGGGACAGCCTGAATCAGCCCCAGCATTTT.

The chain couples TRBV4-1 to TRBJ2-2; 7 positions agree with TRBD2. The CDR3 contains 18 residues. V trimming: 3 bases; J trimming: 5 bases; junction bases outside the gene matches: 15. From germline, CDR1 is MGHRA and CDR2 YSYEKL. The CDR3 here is CASSHERAGLGRTGELFF. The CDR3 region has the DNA TGCGCCAGCAGCCACGAGAGAGCGGGATTGGGGAGGACCGGGGAGCTGTTTTTT.

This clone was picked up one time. This CDR3 is CASSLGQAGERYGYTF. The CDR3 DNA follows: TGTGCCAGCTCACTGGGACAGGCGGGGGAACGCTATGGCTACACCTTC. This chain joins TRBV18 and TRBJ1-2, with TRBD1 matching over 8 bases. The germline V gene encodes CDR1 KGHSH and CDR2 LQKENI. The CDR3 contains 16 residues. V shed 4 bases and J 4 bases; nucleotides not matched to a gene: 11.

The CDR3 coding sequence is TGTGCCAGCAGCCAGGGTGGCGGGGAGCTGTTTTTT. Amino acids: CASSQGGGELFF. V gene TRBV5-4 combines with J gene TRBJ2-2; D possibly corresponds to TRBD1 (5 bases). Germline V gene lookup returns CDR1 SGHNT and CDR2 YYREEE (reference sequence). The CDR3 runs 12 residues. The germline V and J ends were trimmed by 4 bases and 7 bases, with 8 bases remaining between them.